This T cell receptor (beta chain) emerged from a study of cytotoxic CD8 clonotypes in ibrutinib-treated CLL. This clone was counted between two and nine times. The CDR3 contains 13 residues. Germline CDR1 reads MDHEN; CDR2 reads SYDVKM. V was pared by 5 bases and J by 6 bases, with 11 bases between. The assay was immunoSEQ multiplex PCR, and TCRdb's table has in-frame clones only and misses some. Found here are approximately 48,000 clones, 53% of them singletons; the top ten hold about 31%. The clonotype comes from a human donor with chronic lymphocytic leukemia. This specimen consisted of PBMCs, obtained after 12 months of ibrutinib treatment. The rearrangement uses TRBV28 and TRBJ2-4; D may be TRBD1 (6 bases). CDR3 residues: CASSIRRGNIQYF. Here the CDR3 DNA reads TGTGCCAGCAGTATACGCAGGGGAAACATTCAGTACTTC.